This T cell receptor (beta chain) was recorded in a study of cytomegalovirus exposure and HLA in healthy donors (dated by TCRdb to about 2017). Regarding the research as a whole: According to an earlier analysis of 550 to 750 of the donors, some 180 million T cells yielded over 90 million unique TCR beta sequences and approximately 300 Gb of sequence data. An early release that covered 640 HLA-typed donors contained approximately 320 gigabases of sequencing data and about 93 million unique TCR sequences. Of the roughly 410 genotyped donors, less than 85% were placed in the genetic ancestry cluster associated with self-reported Caucasian donors. The study was designed to test whether signatures of past pathogen exposure could be identified by cataloging public T cell receptors. Using immunosequencing, the study profiled T cell repertoires from around 680 subjects and related those repertoires to cytomegalovirus serostatus. A separate validation cohort of roughly 130 different subjects was used in addition to the approximately 670-subject first cohort. High-throughput TCR immunosequencing, statistical association of individual TCRs with disease status, and machine learning were combined to predict cytomegalovirus infection status. In a later analysis, previously published TCR beta repertoires from 670 or so donors were re-analyzed and high-resolution HLA genotyping was added so that TCR occurrence patterns could be studied. The later analysis used no new phenotypic data to find candidate immune exposures, relying instead on TCR beta sequences and their occurrence across donors. In an earlier analysis of 500 to 650 of the donors, high-throughput TCR beta sequencing was used to judge whether each TCR beta V gene segment behaved as functional or pseudogenic. Alongside the repertoire data, information on donor age, sex, ethnicity and CMV serostatus was compiled. In a later genetic analysis, genome-wide SNP genotypes for 398 of the 666 donors were used, and that subset was treated as a discovery cohort. Every repertoire in the discovery cohort had been generated on one and the same sequencing platform. Both class I and class II loci were covered by HLA typing, at four-digit resolution. Typing coverage varied by locus: roughly 629-630 donors for A, B, C, DRB1 and DQB1; under 550 for DQA1; about 600 for DPA1; roughly 450 for DPB1. A few DR-DQ haplotypes were handled as single units for association and clustering because linkage in the cohort was strong. Across about 380 genotyped donors of the cohort, an average of about 240,000 unique TCR beta nucleotide sequences per donor were sequenced, and around 19% of those sequences were non-productive. Summary of the overall study and its limitations: A few of the identified cytomegalovirus-associated TCR beta chains were confirmed in vitro to be specific for cytomegalovirus antigens. The study listed 164 TCR beta chains as associated with cytomegalovirus. At a false discovery rate of 0.05, a later analysis linked about 17,000 TCR beta sequences to specific HLA alleles. Sequencing depth was assumed to be roughly uniform across donors in the presence/absence analyses, though that assumption may not hold. Because HLA typing was missing for some donors at each locus, association tests included only the typed subset. An earlier analysis of roughly 570 of the donors showed that most TCR beta V segments appeared in productive rearrangements either about 90% or about 30% of the time, which broadly matched IMGT annotations. Correlated functional status among segregating V segments might reflect linkage disequilibrium, but an unknown experimental factor could not be ruled out. Because counts were too low, some 17 rarely observed V segments, including chromosome 9 orphons, were left out of the earlier analysis of several hundred of the donors. When HLA alleles, especially DR and DQ, strongly co-occurred, TCR associations were difficult to assign to individual alleles. CMV serostatus was the only immune exposure information available for the cohort. A later genetic analysis reported fewer N-insertions in productive TCRs among donors in an Asian-associated ancestry cluster than the 666-donor mean. According to a later analysis, most CMV-associated TCR beta chains appeared to be HLA-restricted, and the HLA associations seemed to be driven largely by CMV exposure. In a later analysis, the rate of TCR association differed among HLA loci, with DRB1 alleles having the most associated TCRs and HLA-C alleles having the fewest. The sequencing pipeline was judged likely to have produced a cluster of highly shared sequence variants as a technical artifact. While some public TCRs were present in many individuals, most TCR sequences turned up only very rarely across donors. The authors suggested that the approach could potentially be extended to other disease states and immunological phenotypes. Some IMGT-functional V segments, including TRBV6-2 and TRBV6-3, could not be distinguished by the 87-base-pair reads and were therefore excluded. A later analysis reported that several top co-occurrence clusters appeared linked to parvovirus B19, influenza, CMV and Epstein-Barr virus. A further reported finding was that TCR beta sequences accurately predicted the HLA-A and HLA-B alleles for most subjects in the first cohort. In a later analysis, HLA-associated TCR beta chains were found to be more clonally expanded and to have lower generation probabilities than equally common non-associated chains. This cohort had only TCR beta chains sequenced, and the lack of alpha or paired-chain data limited which features could be detected. V-gene and J-gene trimming of TCR beta chains was associated with a missense DCLRE1C variant in a later genetic analysis, and the association was replicated in an independent cohort. Cytomegalovirus status was reported to be diagnosed by the classifier with high specificity and sensitivity in both the original and validation cohorts.

The library was generated by the immunoSEQ multiplex PCR assay. For the multiplex PCR, a mixture combining 60 forward primers for TCR Vbeta segments and 13 reverse primers for TCR Jbeta segments was used. The CDR3 region of rearranged TCR beta genes was amplified from genomic DNA by a multiplex PCR assay. On the Illumina HiSeq System, the amplified TCR beta libraries were sequenced as 87-base-pair reads. Under the source paper's analysis protocol: Across the 670 or so repertoires, a later analysis counted approximately 75 million unique TCR beta chains, roughly 11 million of which were shared by at least two donors. Raw reads were error-corrected and collapsed into unique sequences by a nearest-neighbor algorithm in which closely related sequences were merged to remove PCR and sequencing errors. CDR3 sequences were aligned to IMGT reference sequences to assign V, D and J gene segments. For a sequence to be retained, a match of at least six nucleotides was required to both a V gene segment and a J gene segment. A rearrangement counted as productive if the CDR3 had no stop codons and remained in frame with V and J, and every other rearrangement counted as non-productive. Following IMGT convention, CDR3 was defined as the stretch from the second conserved V-encoded cysteine to the conserved J-encoded phenylalanine. Sequences without an unambiguous match to a single V gene segment were excluded from the earlier analysis of 450 to 650 of the donors. An earlier analysis of about 600 of the donors called V segments functional above 56.7% productive rearrangements and segregating when the between-donor standard deviation exceeded 5%. To diagnose cytomegalovirus status from the catalog of TCR beta chain sequences, a statistical classification framework was built. A later analysis assigned V and J genes by comparing TCR nucleotide sequences with IMGT/GENE-DB human TR gene sequences. A later analysis assigned CDR3 sequences and most-parsimonious VDJ recombination scenarios with the TCRdist pipeline. In a later analysis, each TCR beta chain was defined by its CDR3 amino acid sequence together with its V-gene family, and reads without a unique V-gene family were excluded. As a way to deal with suspected cross-contamination and a sequencing artifact, a later analysis dropped 450 to 600 nucleotide sequences that were highly shared and had low generation probability. For each public chain, a later analysis derived a clonal expansion index from normalized ranks of inferred template counts within each repertoire. In a later analysis, generation probabilities were computed with a VDJ recombination model fitted to out-of-frame rearrangements, and the resulting probabilities were checked against IGoR. In a later analysis, hypergeometric tests were used to score TCR-TCR, TCR-HLA and TCR-CMV co-occurrence, with a repertoire-size bias correction applied to TCR pairs. A later analysis estimated false discovery rates by permuting HLA or CMV assignments 20 times. A later analysis grouped co-occurring TCRs with DBSCAN, adding TCRdist sequence similarity when clustering within HLA-allele-positive subsets. Repertoires with fewer than 30,000 or more than 120,000 public chains were left out of co-occurrence clustering, as were several repertoires with anomalous nucleotide sharing. TCRdb carries this immuneACCESS record with in-frame sequences only. Its versions omit some clonotypes, under half of them owing to an unresolved V gene in the studies checked, with the rest unexplained. D and trimming come from the DNA, and the V and J calls and clone size come from that table. The sample contains 210,000 or so clones, 70% to 90% of them found a single time. 0.2% to 0.25% of the sample lies in the top ten.

V is pared back by 4 bases and J by 4 bases, with 14 bases lying between the germline termini. Sequences MNHEY (CDR1) and SVGAGI (CDR2) are obtained from the germline V gene. Including the terminal cysteine and phenylalanine, the CDR3 comprises 15 residues. Only the CDR3 DNA is retained, 45 bases long and in frame from the first base. The cohort consisted of fewer than 700 healthy bone marrow donors. At the time of sampling, all cohort members were nominally healthy, though unrecorded immune exposures were likely present. The donor was CMV seronegative and belonged to the group of 352 seronegative cohort members. A peripheral blood sample was provided by each donor, and peripheral blood mononuclear cells were used for TCR beta sequencing. Genomic DNA extraction from the blood cell samples was performed with the Qiagen DNeasy Blood Extraction Kit. Comments on this clone: Its binding antigen is unknown. No much larger clone is present one base from it, and per-base qualities are unavailable.

The TCR was taken from a girl aged 2-10 years in good health and CMV-seronegative. Sequencing used PBMCs. The rearranged chain carries TRBV6-5 and TRBJ1-3; there is no confident call for the D gene. The CDR3 in this case is CASSLREASGNTIYF. The DNA reads as follows: TGTGCCAGCAGTTTAAGGGAGGCATCCGGAAACACCATATATTTT.